This TCR beta chain was retrieved from a study of vaccination effects on CD4 cells after COVID-19. A word on this clone: The antigen is not known.

Between days 10 and 11 of culture, CD4+ T cells were separated out. Of the BNT162b2 and mRNA-1273 vaccines, participants received two doses of one or the other. The protocol was immunoSEQ multiplex PCR, while the TCRdb copy is restricted to in-frame clones and leaves out a portion. The sample lists 72,000 or so clones; 74% were seen once. CDR1 and CDR2 (germline): SGHTA, FQGNSA. There are 14 residues in the CDR3. Trimming shortened V by 5 bases and J by 9 bases, and 17 bases separated the two germline ends. The receptor comes from a human donor who received a COVID-19 vaccine. The source material was CD4+ T cells from PBMCs cultured without peptide, sampled after COVID-19 vaccination. The V and J genes are TRBV7-2 and TRBJ1-5; no clear D. The CDR3 is CASSPGQEGSPQHF. The CDR3 bases are TGTGCCAGCAGCCCCGGTCAGGAAGGGTCGCCCCAGCATTTT.